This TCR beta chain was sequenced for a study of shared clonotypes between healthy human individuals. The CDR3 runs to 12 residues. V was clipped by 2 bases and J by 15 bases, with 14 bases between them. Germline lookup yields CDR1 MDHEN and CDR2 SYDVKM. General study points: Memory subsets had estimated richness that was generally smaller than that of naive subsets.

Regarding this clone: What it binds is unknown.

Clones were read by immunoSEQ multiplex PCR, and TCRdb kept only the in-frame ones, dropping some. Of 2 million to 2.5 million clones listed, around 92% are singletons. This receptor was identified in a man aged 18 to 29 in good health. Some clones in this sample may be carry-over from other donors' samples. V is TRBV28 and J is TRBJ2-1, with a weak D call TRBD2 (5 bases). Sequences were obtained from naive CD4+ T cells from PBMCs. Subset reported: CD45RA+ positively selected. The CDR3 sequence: CASSLGGGRAFF. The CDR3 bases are TGTGCCAGCAGTTTAGGTGGCGGGCGGGCGTTCTTC. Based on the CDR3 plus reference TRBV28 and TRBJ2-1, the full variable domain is DVKVTQSSRYLVKRTGEKVFLECVQDMDHENMFWYRQDPGLGLRLIYFSYDVKMKEKGDIPEGYSVSREKKERFSLILESASTNQTSMYLCASSLGGGRAFFGPGTRLTVL.